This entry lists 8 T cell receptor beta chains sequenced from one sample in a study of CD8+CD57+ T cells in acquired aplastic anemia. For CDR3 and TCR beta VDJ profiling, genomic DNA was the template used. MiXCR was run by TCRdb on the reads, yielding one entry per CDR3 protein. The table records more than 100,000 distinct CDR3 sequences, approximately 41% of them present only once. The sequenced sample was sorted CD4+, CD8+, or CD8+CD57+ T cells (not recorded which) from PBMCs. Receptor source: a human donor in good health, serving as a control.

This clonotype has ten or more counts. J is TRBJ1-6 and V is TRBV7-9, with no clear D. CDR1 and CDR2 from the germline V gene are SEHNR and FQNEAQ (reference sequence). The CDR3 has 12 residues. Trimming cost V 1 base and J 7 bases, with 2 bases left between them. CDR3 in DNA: TGTGCCAGCAGCTTAGAGAATTCACCCCTCCACTTT. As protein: CASSLENSPLHF.

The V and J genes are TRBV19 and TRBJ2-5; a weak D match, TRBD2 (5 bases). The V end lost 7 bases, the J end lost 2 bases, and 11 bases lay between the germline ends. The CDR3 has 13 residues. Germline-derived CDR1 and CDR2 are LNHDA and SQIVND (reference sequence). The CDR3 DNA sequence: TGTGCCAGTAACGGGAAGAGGCAAGAGACCCAGTACTTC. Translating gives CASNGKRQETQYF.

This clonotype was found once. The CDR3 spells CASSAVASNTETQYF. The CDR3 DNA follows: TGTGCCAGCAGCGCCGTGGCCAGTAACACAGAGACCCAGTACTTC. The gene calls are TRBV2 and TRBJ2-5; D is undetermined. With 6 bases removed from V and 4 bases from J, the gap between germline ends came to 18 bases. The CDR3 runs to 15 residues. Germline CDR1 SNHLY, CDR2 FYNNEI.

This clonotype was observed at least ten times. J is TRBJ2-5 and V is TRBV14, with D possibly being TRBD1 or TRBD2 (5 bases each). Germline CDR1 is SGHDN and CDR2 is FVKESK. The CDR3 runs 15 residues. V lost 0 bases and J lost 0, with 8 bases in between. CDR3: CASSQDGTDQETQYF. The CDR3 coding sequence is TGTGCCAGCAGCCAAGATGGGACGGACCAAGAGACCCAGTACTTC. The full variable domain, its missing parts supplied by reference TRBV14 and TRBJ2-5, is EAGVTQFPSHSVIEKGQTVTLRCDPISGHDNLYWYRRVMGKEIKFLLHFVKESKQDESGMPNNRFLAERTGGTYSTLKVQPAELEDSGVYFCASSQDGTDQETQYFGPGTRLLVL.

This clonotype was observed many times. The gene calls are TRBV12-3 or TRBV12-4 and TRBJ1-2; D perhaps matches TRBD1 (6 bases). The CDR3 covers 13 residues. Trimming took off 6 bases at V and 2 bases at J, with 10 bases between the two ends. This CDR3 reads CASRMTGNYGYTF. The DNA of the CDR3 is TGTGCCAGCAGGATGACAGGAAACTATGGCTACACCTTC.

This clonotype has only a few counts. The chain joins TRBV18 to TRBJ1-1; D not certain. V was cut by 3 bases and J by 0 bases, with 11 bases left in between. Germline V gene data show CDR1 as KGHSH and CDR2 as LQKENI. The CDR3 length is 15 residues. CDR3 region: CASSPRAEMNTEAFF. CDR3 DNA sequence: TGTGCCAGCTCACCCCGGGCCGAAATGAACACTGAAGCTTTCTTT.

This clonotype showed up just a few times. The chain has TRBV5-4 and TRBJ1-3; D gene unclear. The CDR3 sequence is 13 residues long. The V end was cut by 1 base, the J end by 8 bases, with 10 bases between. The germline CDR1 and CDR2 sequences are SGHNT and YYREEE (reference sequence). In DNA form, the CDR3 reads TGTGCCAGCAGCTTGCCTCGTGGGGACACCATATATTTT. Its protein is CASSLPRGDTIYF.

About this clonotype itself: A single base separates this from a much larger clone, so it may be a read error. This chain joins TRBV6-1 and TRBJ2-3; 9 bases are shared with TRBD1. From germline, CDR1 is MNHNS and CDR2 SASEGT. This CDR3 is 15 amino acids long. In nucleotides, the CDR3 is TGTGCCGGCAGTGCCCTCGGACAGGGGTCAGATACGCAGTATTTT. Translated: CAGSALGQGSDTQYF.